The 25 T cell receptor beta chains reported below all come from one sample, sequenced in a study of shared clonotypes between healthy human individuals. The assay was immunoSEQ multiplex PCR, and TCRdb's table has in-frame clones only and misses some. The table shows about 2.3 million clones, with more than 80% occurring only once. Sequencing was carried out using naive CD4+ T cells from PBMCs. Subset given: CD45RA+ positively selected. These receptors were taken from a man younger than 35 in good health. Some clones in this sample may be carry-over from other donors' samples.

V usage is TRBV30 and J usage is TRBJ1-6, with D unclear. CDR3 length equals 13 residues. V shed 0 bases and J shed 12 bases, with 12 bases lying between them. Germline V lookup: CDR1 GTSNPN, CDR2 SVGIG (reference sequence). In DNA, the CDR3 is TGTGCCTGGAGTGTACGGCGGGCTGAACCCCTCCACTTT. Its translation is CAWSVRRAEPLHF.

V gene TRBV28 combines with J gene TRBJ2-6, with D uncertain. This CDR3 spans 16 amino acids. The V gene's germline CDR1 is MDHEN and CDR2 SYDVKM. V lost 8 bases, J lost 0 bases, and 14 bases lay in between. CDR3 DNA: TGTGCCAGCTCAAAATCTGGCAACTCTGGGGCCAACGTCCTGACTTTC. It encodes CASSKSGNSGANVLTF.

The chain recombines TRBV5-3 with TRBJ1-2, with D uncertain. TRBV5-3 is classed as an ORF, of uncertain function. This CDR3 contains 16 residues. With 0 bases removed from V and 4 bases from J, the gap between germline ends came to 16 bases. The CDR3 reads CARSLGIRGDGYGYTF. DNA for the CDR3: TGTGCCAGAAGCTTGGGGATTCGGGGAGACGGCTATGGCTACACCTTC.

V and J are TRBV28 and TRBJ2-1; D gene unclear. Looked up from germline, CDR1 is MDHEN and CDR2 is SYDVKM. This CDR3 region has 15 residues. V lost 10 bases and J 2 bases, leaving 18 bases between the germline ends. CDR3 region: CATAGFRSPYNEQFF. For the CDR3, the DNA is TGTGCCACCGCAGGCTTTAGATCTCCCTACAATGAGCAGTTCTTC. Full variable domain (remainder filled in from reference TRBV28 and TRBJ2-1): DVKVTQSSRYLVKRTGEKVFLECVQDMDHENMFWYRQDPGLGLRLIYFSYDVKMKEKGDIPEGYSVSREKKERFSLILESASTNQTSMYLCATAGFRSPYNEQFFGPGTRLTVL.

The chain recombines TRBV7-2 with TRBJ1-1, with D possibly TRBD1 on 6 matching bases. The ends were cut back, 2 bases at V and 3 bases at J, with 7 bases in the middle. The CDR3 covers 13 residues. Germline V lookup: CDR1 SGHTA, CDR2 FQGNSA. CDR3 protein: CASSLQGHTEAFF. CDR3 in DNA: TGTGCCAGCAGCTTACAGGGGCACACTGAAGCTTTCTTT.

The rearrangement links TRBV7-8 to TRBJ2-4; D is undetermined. Germline-derived CDR1 and CDR2 are SGHVS and FQNEAQ. V was shortened by 1 base and J by 1 base, with 11 bases between the two germline ends. The CDR3 is 16 amino acids. CDR3 DNA sequence: TGTGCCAGCAGCTTAGGGGTCTTGCTTGCCAAAAACATTCAGTACTTC. Translated, it gives CASSLGVLLAKNIQYF.

Worth noting for this clone: This same CDR3 is encoded by further DNA sequences in the sample. The rearrangement links TRBV6-5 to TRBJ2-1; D perhaps matches TRBD2 (5 bases). With 3 bases removed from V and 5 bases from J, the gap between germline ends came to 8 bases. This CDR3 has 13 residues. Germline values: CDR1 MNHEY, CDR2 SVGAGI. The CDR3 coding sequence is TGTGCCAGCAGTTATGGGAGAAACAATGAGCAGTTCTTC. Amino acids: CASSYGRNNEQFF.

The rearrangement joins TRBV7-8 to TRBJ1-4; D not resolved. The CDR3 is 13 residues long. V was trimmed by 5 bases and J by 6 bases, leaving 10 bases between them. Per germline, CDR1 SGHVS and CDR2 FQNEAQ. CDR3 sequence: CASSQWSDEKLFF. Here the CDR3 DNA reads TGTGCCAGCAGCCAATGGTCCGATGAAAAACTGTTTTTT.

The V and J genes are TRBV30 and TRBJ1-6; D not resolved. With 0 bases removed from V and 7 bases from J, the gap between germline ends came to 19 bases. The CDR3 is 17 amino acids. Germline V gives CDR1 GTSNPN, CDR2 SVGIG (reference sequence). The chain's CDR3 is CAWSVTRSTGGNSPLHF. The CDR3 DNA follows: TGTGCCTGGAGTGTAACAAGGTCCACCGGTGGGAATTCACCCCTCCACTTT.

The V call is TRBV28, the J call TRBJ1-5, with D unclear. V was pared by 7 bases and J by 6 bases, with 13 bases between. The germline V gene has CDR1 MDHEN and CDR2 SYDVKM. This CDR3 is 13 amino acids long. The CDR3 coding sequence is TGTGCCAGCAAACCCTATGTAGGTCAGCCCCAGCATTTT. This sequence encodes CASKPYVGQPQHF.

This clone was observed once. The same CDR3 arises from other DNA sequences in this sample as well. The V gene is TRBV2, the J gene TRBJ1-1; 10 bases are shared with TRBD1. The junction had 0 bases not matched to a gene; V was cut back by 4 bases and J by 1 base. This CDR3 spans 14 amino acids. CDR1 SNHLY and CDR2 FYNNEI come from the germline V gene. CDR3 in DNA: TGTGCCAGCAGTGGGGACAGGGGGAACACTGAAGCTTTCTTT. Translated, it gives CASSGDRGNTEAFF.

The J gene is TRBJ2-1, the V gene TRBV6-6; a weak D match, TRBD2 (5 bases). The germline V gene encodes CDR1 MNHNY and CDR2 SVGAGI (reference sequence). This CDR3 comprises 16 residues. Between the trimmed V and J ends, which lost 4 bases and 2 bases, there was a span of 15 bases. CDR3 DNA sequence: TGTGCCAGCAGTTTGTCAGCGGTACCTACCTACAATGAGCAGTTCTTC. Translation gives CASSLSAVPTYNEQFF.

V and J are TRBV5-4 and TRBJ1-1, with a weak D call TRBD1 (5 bases). Germline CDR1 SGHNT, CDR2 YYREEE (reference sequence). The length of the CDR3 is 13 residues. Trimming stripped 4 bases from V and 8 bases from J, with 15 bases between. CDR3 DNA: TGTGCCAGCAGCGTGCCGGGGCCGGGAGAAGCTTTCTTT. Translating gives CASSVPGPGEAFF.

The chain employs TRBV18 and TRBJ1-1, with TRBD1 as a possible D gene (5 bases). CDR1 is KGHSH and CDR2 is LQKENI in the germline V gene. There are 15 residues in the CDR3. The germline V and J ends were trimmed by 0 bases and 9 bases, with 17 bases remaining between them. This CDR3 reads CASSPPGRDFPKAFF. The DNA of the CDR3 is TGTGCCAGCTCACCACCGGGCAGGGACTTTCCTAAAGCTTTCTTT.

The V and J genes are TRBV9 and TRBJ2-1; TRBD2 matches 8 bases. In germline, CDR1 is SGDLS, CDR2 YYNGEE. With V trimmed by 0 bases and J by 6 bases, 5 bases remained unmatched. The CDR3 covers 15 residues. The CDR3 loop is CASSVAGSGTNEQFF. The CDR3 bases are TGTGCCAGCAGCGTAGCCGGTAGCGGGACCAATGAGCAGTTCTTC.

This clone appeared a single time. CDR3 DNA sequence: TGTGCCAGCAGCGGAGGGACAGGGAGCGTCAGGTCGGATGGCTACACCTTC. Protein sequence: CASSGGTGSVRSDGYTF. The genes are TRBV7-8 and TRBJ1-2, with TRBD1 matching 9 bases. CDR1 and CDR2 (germline): SGHVS, FQNEAQ. The CDR3 covers 17 residues. J gave up 6 bases and V 5 bases, and 16 bases lay outside the gene matches.

The chain links TRBV5-8 to TRBJ1-3; a weak D match, TRBD1 (5 bases). The CDR3 spans 13 residues. Germline CDR1 is SGHTS and CDR2 is YDEGEE. Trimming stripped 7 bases from V and 4 bases from J, with 12 bases between. The CDR3, as DNA: TGTGCCAGCTCCGGGACGTTCGGAAACACCATATATTTT. This codes for CASSGTFGNTIYF.

The genes are TRBV6-5 and TRBJ1-1, with TRBD1 as a possible D gene (5 bases). CDR1 is MNHEY, CDR2 SVGAGI, per germline. V was trimmed by 8 bases and J by 1 base, leaving 17 bases between them. The CDR3 consists of 15 residues. The CDR3 DNA reads as TGTGCCAGCTACAGGTCGGGGGTTGGGAACACTGAAGCTTTCTTT. Amino acids: CASYRSGVGNTEAFF.

The genes are TRBV10-3 and TRBJ2-7, with 8 nucleotides matching TRBD2. V lost 6 bases, J lost 1 base, and 8 bases stayed unmatched. This CDR3 is built from 15 residues. CDR1 is ENHRY and CDR2 is SYGVKD in the germline V gene. Here the CDR3 DNA reads TGTGCCATCAGCTTCTCCGGGACTAGGTCCTACGAGCAGTACTTC. Translation: CAISFSGTRSYEQYF.

The rearrangement links TRBV4-1 to TRBJ2-5, with 7 bases identical to TRBD2. V shed 6 bases, J shed 4 bases, and the junction held 11 bases outside the gene matches. Germline CDR1 is MGHRA and CDR2 is YSYEKL. The CDR3 runs 15 residues. CDR3 loop: CASSRWGGTGETQYF. The DNA of the CDR3 is TGCGCCAGCAGTCGGTGGGGGGGTACAGGAGAGACCCAGTACTTC.

The chain joins TRBV9 to TRBJ2-7; D is unresolved. V gave up 3 bases and J gave up 6 bases, with 13 bases separating them. Germline-derived CDR1 and CDR2 are SGDLS and YYNGEE. The CDR3 runs 13 residues. The DNA of the CDR3 is TGTGCCAGCAGCGGGCAACCGGGCCGCGAGCAGTACTTC. It translates to CASSGQPGREQYF.

This clone showed up just once. This specimen includes other DNA sequences encoding the same CDR3. The rearrangement links TRBV28 to TRBJ1-1, with D unclear. The CDR3 is made up of 12 amino acids. Germline CDR1 and CDR2: MDHEN and SYDVKM. Trimming pared 9 bases from V and 1 base from J, leaving 9 bases between. The CDR3 region has the DNA TGTGCCAGTAGGAGTCCGAACACTGAAGCTTTCTTT. This codes for CASRSPNTEAFF.

The V and J genes are TRBV25-1 and TRBJ2-7; 9 positions agree with TRBD1. CDR3 length equals 14 residues. Germline V gene data show CDR1 as MGHDK and CDR2 as SYGVNS. The junction had 5 bases not matched to a gene; V was cut back by 6 bases and J by 2 bases. CDR3 residues: CASRGTGQAYEQYF. The CDR3 bases are TGTGCCAGCAGGGGGACAGGGCAGGCCTACGAGCAGTACTTC.

The V call is TRBV15, the J call TRBJ2-2; possibly TRBD2 for D (6 bases). The CDR3 is 16 residues long. Trimming left V 5 bases short and J 8 bases short, with 21 bases between. The germline V gene encodes CDR1 LNHNV and CDR2 YYDKDF (reference sequence). CDR3 DNA sequence: TGTGCCACCAGCTCTGCGTTTATTCGCGGGATGGGGGAGCTGTTTTTT. Translated: CATSSAFIRGMGELFF.

V gene TRBV27 combines with J gene TRBJ1-4, with TRBD1 identical over 9 bases. The CDR3 spans 15 residues. The junction had 6 bases not matched to a gene; V was cut back by 3 bases and J by 7 bases. Germline V gene sequence: CDR1 MNHEY, CDR2 SMNVEV (reference sequence). The CDR3 sequence: CASSFRTGALEKLFF. In nucleotides, the CDR3 is TGTGCCAGCAGTTTCCGGACAGGGGCACTTGAAAAACTGTTTTTT.